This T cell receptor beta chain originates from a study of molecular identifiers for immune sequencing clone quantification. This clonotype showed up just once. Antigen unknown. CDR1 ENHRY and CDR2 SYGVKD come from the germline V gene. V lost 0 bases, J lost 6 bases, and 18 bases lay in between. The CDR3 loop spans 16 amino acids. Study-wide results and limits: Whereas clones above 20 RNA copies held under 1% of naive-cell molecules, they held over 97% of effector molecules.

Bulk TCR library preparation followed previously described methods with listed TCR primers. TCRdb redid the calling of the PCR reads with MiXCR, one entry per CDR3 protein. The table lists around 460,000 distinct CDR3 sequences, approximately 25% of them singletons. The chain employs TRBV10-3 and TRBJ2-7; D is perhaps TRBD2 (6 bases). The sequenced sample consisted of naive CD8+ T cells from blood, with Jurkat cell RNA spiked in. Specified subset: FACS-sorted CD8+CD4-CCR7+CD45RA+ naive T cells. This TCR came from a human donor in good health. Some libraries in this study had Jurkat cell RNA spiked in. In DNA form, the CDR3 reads TGTGCCATCAGTGAGTCAGGTGTCGGGGGTCCGTTCGAGCAGTACTTC. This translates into CAISESGVGGPFEQYF.